This entry features one T cell receptor (beta chain) sequence. The length of the CDR3 is 14 residues. Trimming removed 3 bases from V and 0 bases from J; junction bases left unmatched: 2. In germline, CDR1 is SGHRS, CDR2 YFSETQ. The authors' processing: Nucleated cell number was recorded as an estimate derived from reference gene primer amplification. Data came from immunoSEQ multiplex PCR; TCRdb stores just in-frame clones and leaves some out. From that table come the V and J calls and clone size; the DNA was used to work out D and trimming. The repertoire holds some 73,000 clones, approximately 86% seen once, with about 6% in the top ten. This sample stems from a study of blood T cell repertoires in COVID-19.

V gene TRBV5-1 combines with J gene TRBJ2-5; 7 bases line up with TRBD2. The specimen sequenced was peripheral blood. The clonotype comes from an elderly man with COVID-19, enrolled during active disease. The CDR3 bases are TGCGCCAGCAGCTGGGGGGGGTACCAAGAGACCCAGTACTTC. Amino acids: CASSWGGYQETQYF. The whole variable domain, remainder taken from reference TRBV5-1 and TRBJ2-5, is KAGVTQTPRYLIKTRGQQVTLSCSPISGHRSVSWYQQTPGQGLQFLFEYFSETQRNKGNFPGRFSGRQFSNSRSEMNVSTLELGDSALYLCASSWGGYQETQYFGPGTRLLVL.